This T cell receptor beta chain was sequenced for a study of vaccination and CD4 T cells after COVID-19. Study-level results: Reactive clonotype counts went from median around 20 after infection to approximately 38 after vaccination, nonsignificantly.

Cultured CD4+ T cell DNA was sequenced using the Oncomine TCR Beta short-read assay. TCRdb reanalysed the PCR reads using MiXCR and keeps one entry per CDR3 protein. The sample carries roughly 7,400 distinct CDR3 sequences, 45% to 55% recorded once. Treatment defined: approximately 9-day PBMC culture with coronavirus spike peptide pools or control peptides (ViraFEST assay). The dates of positive PCR tests extended from March through December 2020 and came before the US Alpha, Beta and Delta variants. Wells contained roughly 2.2 million PBMCs each, and these were cultured with 7.5 to 10 IU/ml IL-2 and 9 to 10 ug/ml peptide pools. V lost 5 bases, J lost 2 bases, and 15 bases lay in between. Germline CDR1 and CDR2: SGHTA and FQGNSA. This CDR3 contains 15 residues. With regard to this clonotype: Antigen specificity is unknown.

The V gene is TRBV7-2, the J gene TRBJ1-2; D gene uncertain. The source of this sequence is a human donor who had recovered from COVID-19. The sequencing sample was made of CD4+ T cells from blood, cultured in vitro. CDR3 sequence: CASSPHRQVNYGYTF. In DNA, the CDR3 is TGTGCCAGCAGCCCGCATAGGCAGGTCAACTATGGCTACACCTTC.